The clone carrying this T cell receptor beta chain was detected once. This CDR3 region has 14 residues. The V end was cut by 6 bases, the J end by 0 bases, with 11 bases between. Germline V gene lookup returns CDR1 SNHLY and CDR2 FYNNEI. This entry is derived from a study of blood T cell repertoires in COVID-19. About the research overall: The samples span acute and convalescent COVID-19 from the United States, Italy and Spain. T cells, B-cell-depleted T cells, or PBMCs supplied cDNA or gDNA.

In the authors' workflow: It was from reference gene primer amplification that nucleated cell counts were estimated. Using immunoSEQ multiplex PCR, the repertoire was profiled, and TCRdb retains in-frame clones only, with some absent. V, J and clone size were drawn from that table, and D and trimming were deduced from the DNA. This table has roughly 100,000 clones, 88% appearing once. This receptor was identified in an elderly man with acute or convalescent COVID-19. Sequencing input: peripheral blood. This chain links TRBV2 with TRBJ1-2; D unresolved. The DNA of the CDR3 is TGTGCCAGCAGCCCAGAGGCTTCTAACTATGGCTACACCTTC. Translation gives CASSPEASNYGYTF.